This T cell receptor beta chain was documented in a study of shared clonotypes between healthy human individuals. The CDR3 length is 12 residues. CDR1 is SGDLS and CDR2 is YYNGEE in the germline V gene. The V end lost 5 bases, the J end lost 3 bases, and 9 bases lay between the germline ends. Positively selected for CCR7, the CD45RO-negative cells used as naive CD8 cells excluded terminally differentiated effector memory CD45RA+ cells. Sorted-subset replicate PCR reactions contained approximately 190 ng DNA, corresponding to approximately 30,000 T cell genomes. Produced via immunoSEQ multiplex PCR; TCRdb's table is partial and in-frame only. The sample records around 610,000 clones, roughly 96% being singletons.

The sequenced material came from naive CD8+ T cells sorted from blood. The V and J genes are TRBV9 and TRBJ2-7, with D unclear. The clonotype was recovered from a woman in her thirties in good health. For the CDR3, the DNA is TGTGCCAGCAGGGGCATAGGCTACGAGCAGTACTTC. The encoded protein is CASRGIGYEQYF.